Below are 7 T cell receptor beta chains sequenced from a single sample in a study of early T cells in non-severe SARS-CoV-2 infection. From the 5' RACE reads, TCRdb called clonotypes with MiXCR, one entry per CDR3 protein. This table holds 80,000 to 100,000 distinct CDR3 sequences, about 15% found once. Sequencing was done on a sample of whole blood. The receptors here all came from an adult who was a healthcare worker with PCR-confirmed SARS-CoV-2 infection or an uninfected control (not recorded which).

This clonotype was found a few times. V and J are TRBV11-3 and TRBJ2-1; D is undetermined. Trimming shortened V by 3 bases and J by 0 bases, and 6 bases separated the two germline ends. The CDR3 is 14 amino acids. CDR1 SGHNT and CDR2 YENEEA come from the germline V gene. The CDR3 is CASSFAASYNEQFF. In DNA form, the CDR3 reads TGTGCCAGCAGCTTCGCGGCCTCCTACAATGAGCAGTTCTTC.

This rearrangement joins TRBV27 to TRBJ2-5; 7 nucleotides agree with TRBD1. V lost 3 bases and J lost 2; bases outside the gene matches: 9. CDR1 and CDR2 from the germline V gene are MNHEY and SMNVEV (reference sequence). This CDR3 spans 16 amino acids. Here the CDR3 DNA reads TGTGCCAGCAGTTTGAGGACAGGATGGGAACAAGAGACCCAGTACTTC. This encodes CASSLRTGWEQETQYF.

The chain couples TRBV4-1 to TRBJ2-1; D not resolved. The CDR3 runs 15 residues. Germline CDR1 reads MGHRA; CDR2 reads YSYEKL. V was pared by 2 bases and J by 8 bases, with 16 bases between. CDR3: CASSQRAQLPDEQFF. The DNA of the CDR3 is TGCGCCAGCAGCCAAAGAGCTCAGTTGCCCGATGAGCAGTTCTTC.

In this sample, this clonotype turned up a few times. The chain recombines TRBV30 with TRBJ1-3; D gene unclear. The CDR3 runs to 14 residues. Germline V gives CDR1 GTSNPN, CDR2 SVGIG (reference sequence). V lost 5 bases to trimming and J lost 0 bases, with 11 bases between them. The CDR3 sequence: CAWGLGYSGNTIYF. In nucleotides, the CDR3 is TGTGCCTGGGGTCTTGGTTACTCTGGAAACACCATATATTTT.

This clonotype was found a few times. V is TRBV2 and J is TRBJ2-7; D remains unclear. The CDR3 covers 11 residues. Germline values: CDR1 SNHLY, CDR2 FYNNEI. Between the trimmed V and J ends, which lost 4 bases and 3 bases, there was a span of 4 bases. The CDR3 coding sequence is TGTGCCAGCAGTGTCGACTACGAGCAGTACTTC. Amino acid sequence: CASSVDYEQYF.

Many counts were recorded for this clonotype. J is TRBJ2-1 and V is TRBV18; 8 bases match TRBD2. Germline V gene lookup returns CDR1 KGHSH and CDR2 LQKENI. The CDR3 has 15 residues. V was clipped by 6 bases and J by 7 bases; unmatched bases: 11. The CDR3 loop reads CASSGGTSRMNEQFF. In DNA, the CDR3 is TGTGCCAGCTCGGGCGGGACTAGTCGGATGAATGAGCAGTTCTTC.

There are a few counts of this clonotype. The chain is built from TRBV29-1 and TRBJ2-2; D remains ambiguous. The CDR3 is 14 residues long. CDR1 SQVTM and CDR2 ANQGSEA come from the germline V gene. Trimming cost V 6 bases and J 2 bases, with 13 bases left between them. The CDR3 region has the DNA TGCAGCGTCCAGGTAGCAGCCAACACCGGGGAGCTGTTTTTT. Its protein product is CSVQVAANTGELFF.